A selection of T cell receptor beta chains follows, all from one sample in a study of radiotherapy plus CTLA-4 blockade in lung cancer. Assay used: immunoSEQ multiplex PCR; TCRdb lists only in-frame clones, some missing. The sample yields 15,000 or so clones, approximately 76% seen once. Source: peripheral blood, taken from a patient treated with radiotherapy plus ipilimumab. These TCRs come from a human donor with non-small cell lung cancer whose response to radiotherapy plus ipilimumab could not be evaluated. Both conserved end residues are part of each CDR3. A D gene is named only where the DNA matches it firmly. A row's size may be missing; if present it is once, few, many or a size class.

j_call | clone_size | d_call | v_call | cdr3_aa | cdr3_nt
TRBJ2-1 | - | TRBD2 | TRBV4-3 | CASSQGAPGLAGRNEQFF | TGCGCCAGCAGCCAAGGGGCCCCCGGACTAGCGGGGAGGAATGAGCAGTTCTTC
TRBJ1-3 | - | - | TRBV5-6 | CASSLVYSGNTIYF | TGTGCCAGCAGCTTGGTGTACTCTGGAAACACCATATATTTT
TRBJ2-6 | once | - | TRBV19 | CASSISTAGANVLTF | TGTGCCAGTAGTATTTCGACAGCTGGGGCCAACGTCCTGACTTTC
TRBJ1-1 | - | TRBD1 | TRBV9 | CASSFGDRTNTEAFF | TGTGCCAGCAGCTTTGGGGACAGAACTAACACTGAAGCTTTCTTT
TRBJ1-2 | - | - | TRBV27 | CASSRASGSGYTF | TGTGCCAGCAGTCGGGCCTCGGGAAGCGGCTACACCTTC
TRBJ1-3 | medium-sized | - | TRBV5-4 | CASSLGAGPGNTIYF | TGTGCCAGCAGCTTGGGTGCAGGGCCTGGAAACACCATATATTTT
TRBJ1-2 | few | - | TRBV2 | CASWARDAKPYGYTF | TGTGCCAGCTGGGCGCGGGACGCAAAACCCTATGGCTACACCTTC
TRBJ2-7 | - | TRBD2 | TRBV27 | CASSPREGPNYEQYF | TGTGCCAGCAGTCCCCGGGAGGGACCCAACTACGAGCAGTACTTC
TRBJ1-2 | - | - | TRBV6-5 | CASSYRGGYGYTF | TGTGCCAGCAGTTACAGGGGGGGCTATGGCTACACCTTC
TRBJ1-3 | - | TRBD1 | TRBV19 | CASSTITGVDTIYF | TGTGCCAGTAGTACCATTACAGGGGTGGACACCATATATTTT
TRBJ1-2 | medium-sized | TRBD1 | TRBV7-9 | CASSIHSLWTGGGYTF | TGTGCCAGCAGCATTCACTCCCTATGGACAGGGGGCGGCTACACCTTC
TRBJ2-7 | few | - | TRBV30 | CAWSVQVSYEQYF | TGTGCCTGGAGTGTACAGGTGTCCTACGAGCAGTACTTC
TRBJ2-3 | few | TRBD2 | TRBV5-6 | CASSWGLAGGPFTDTQYF | TGTGCCAGCAGCTGGGGACTAGCGGGGGGGCCTTTCACCGATACGCAGTATTTT
TRBJ1-5 | - | - | TRBV9 | CASSVDGGNQPQHF | TGTGCCAGCAGTGTAGACGGAGGCAATCAGCCCCAGCATTTT
TRBJ2-3 | - | - | TRBV6-1 | CATLRRDFTDTQYF | TGTGCCACCCTGCGGCGGGACTTCACAGATACGCAGTATTTT
TRBJ1-5 | - | - | TRBV2 | CAIGTEGNQPQHF | TGTGCCATCGGGACGGAGGGGAATCAGCCCCAGCATTTT
TRBJ2-5 | - | - | TRBV30 | CAWTLTQGRTETQYF | TGTGCCTGGACCCTGACACAGGGCCGGACTGAGACCCAGTACTTC
TRBJ1-1 | - | - | TRBV30 | CAWRLGQPNTEAFF | TGTGCCTGGAGACTTGGACAGCCGAACACTGAAGCTTTCTTT
TRBJ2-2 | - | TRBD2 | TRBV9 | CASSLSSGVNTGELFF | TGTGCCAGCAGCTTATCTAGCGGGGTGAACACCGGGGAGCTGTTTTTT
TRBJ2-2 | - | TRBD2 | TRBV7-8 | CASILGGGNTGELFF | TGTGCCAGCATATTGGGGGGGGGAAACACCGGGGAGCTGTTTTTT
TRBJ2-4 | - | TRBD1 | TRBV5-6 | CASSAAWDSLANSIQYF | TGTGCCAGCAGCGCCGCCTGGGACAGCCTCGCTAATAGCATTCAGTACTTC
TRBJ1-2 | many | TRBD1 | TRBV4-3 | CASSQGGQGSFYGYTF | TGCGCCAGCAGCCAAGGCGGACAGGGATCTTTCTATGGCTACACCTTC